Following are 20 T cell receptor beta chains from one sample sequenced in a study of neurological immune-mediated disorders. TCRdb analysed the 5' RACE reads with MiXCR anew, one entry per CDR3 protein. This table has around 40,000 distinct CDR3 sequences, about 12% appearing once. The material sequenced was PBMCs. The receptors stem from a female donor in good health.

This clonotype was recorded at least ten times. The chain has TRBV10-2 and TRBJ1-5; D is unresolved. CDR3 length equals 12 residues. Per the germline V gene, CDR1 is WSHSY and CDR2 is SAAADI. V dropped 4 bases and J dropped 6 bases, with 7 bases sitting between them. The CDR3 DNA sequence: TGCGCCAGCAGTGGAGAGAGTCAGCCCCAGCATTTT. Translated, it gives CASSGESQPQHF.

This clonotype was found many times. This chain uses TRBV5-1 with TRBJ1-1; unclear D gene. Germline V gene lookup returns CDR1 SGHRS and CDR2 YFSETQ. The CDR3 is 15 amino acids. The ends were cut back, 0 bases at V and 1 base at J, with 10 bases in the middle. CDR3 in amino acids: CASSLAFEANTEAFF. The CDR3 DNA reads TGCGCCAGCAGCTTGGCCTTTGAGGCGAACACTGAAGCTTTCTTT.

The V call is TRBV12-3 or TRBV12-4, the J call TRBJ2-7; D is unresolved. V lost 1 base and J 0 bases, leaving 4 bases between the germline ends. This CDR3 region has 13 residues. The CDR3 DNA sequence: TGTGCCAGCAGTTTAGGCTACTCCTACGAGCAGTACTTC. Amino acid sequence: CASSLGYSYEQYF.

This clonotype was seen ten or more times. The chain links TRBV7-9 to TRBJ1-1, with a possible D match to TRBD1 (5 bases). CDR1 and CDR2 from the germline V gene are SEHNR and FQNEAQ (reference sequence). With 5 bases removed from V and 3 bases from J, the gap between germline ends came to 10 bases. CDR3 length: 13 residues. The CDR3 spells CASSRGTYTEAFF. CDR3 in DNA: TGTGCCAGCAGCCGAGGGACGTACACTGAAGCTTTCTTT.

This clonotype has a count of ten or more. This chain connects TRBV5-1 to TRBJ1-1; 7 nucleotides line up with TRBD1. The CDR3 has 14 residues. The germline CDR1 and CDR2 sequences are SGHRS and YFSETQ. Unmatched junction bases numbered 7, after V lost 3 bases and J lost 5 bases. CDR3 sequence (DNA): TGCGCCAGCAGCTCTCGAGGGGGCTGGACTGAAGCTTTCTTT. Translation: CASSSRGGWTEAFF.

This clonotype was detected ten times or more. The chain carries TRBV20-1 and TRBJ2-2; 9 bases map to TRBD2. Per germline, CDR1 DFQATT and CDR2 SNEGSKA (reference sequence). The trim removed 3 bases at V and 7 bases at J, leaving 12 bases unmatched. The CDR3 has 16 residues. The CDR3: CSASLGVSGGGGELFF. The DNA of the CDR3 is TGCAGTGCTAGTTTAGGTGTTAGCGGGGGCGGCGGGGAGCTGTTTTTT.

Ten or more counts support this clonotype. This chain joins TRBV29-1 and TRBJ1-1; D gene uncertain. This CDR3 spans 13 amino acids. CDR1 SQVTM and CDR2 ANQGSEA come from the germline V gene. V was cut by 6 bases and J by 0 bases, with 11 bases left in between. CDR3 loop: CSVQQFMNTEAFF. CDR3 in DNA: TGCAGCGTACAACAGTTCATGAACACTGAAGCTTTCTTT.

This clonotype was found many times. The chain links TRBV20-1 to TRBJ1-6; 9 bases are a match to TRBD1. This CDR3 spans 14 amino acids. The J segment lost 7 bases and the V segment lost 3 bases, leaving 4 bases of the junction unmatched. Germline V gene sequence: CDR1 DFQATT, CDR2 SNEGSKA (reference sequence). The CDR3 bases are TGCAGTGCTAGGGGGACAGGGAGGAATTCACCCCTCCACTTT. Protein product: CSARGTGRNSPLHF.

This clonotype occurred once. CDR3 in DNA: TGTGCCAGCAGCCCAAGTCAGCGCAGAACGAGGGATGAGCAGTTCTTC. It encodes CASSPSQRRTRDEQFF. The rearrangement joins TRBV7-9 to TRBJ2-1; a weak D match, TRBD2 (5 bases). V was clipped by 5 bases and J by 8 bases, with 22 bases between them. The length of the CDR3 is 16 residues. CDR1 is SEHNR and CDR2 is FQNEAQ in the germline V gene (reference sequence).

This clonotype showed up many times. For the CDR3, the DNA is TGTGCCAGCAGTGAGTGGGACCAAGAGACCCAGTACTTC. Amino acid sequence: CASSEWDQETQYF. The J gene is TRBJ2-5, the V gene TRBV2; D unresolved. This CDR3 is 13 amino acids long. V gave up 3 bases and J gave up 0 bases, with 5 bases separating them. Germline CDR1 is SNHLY and CDR2 is FYNNEI.

The genes are TRBV3-1 and TRBJ2-1; 14 nucleotides line up with TRBD2. CDR3 length equals 15 residues. The germline CDR1 and CDR2 sequences are LGHDT and YNNKEL (reference sequence). This CDR3 reads CSTSGGAGSYNEQFF. The CDR3 DNA reads as TGTTCGACTAGCGGGGGGGCCGGTTCCTACAATGAGCAGTTCTTC.

This clonotype occurred many times. The chain has TRBV20-1 and TRBJ2-3; D ambiguous. CDR3 size: 11 residues. Germline loops: CDR1 DFQATT, CDR2 SNEGSKA (reference sequence). Trimming pared 3 bases from V and 4 bases from J, leaving 5 bases between. The CDR3 spells CSASRADTQYF. For the CDR3, the DNA is TGCAGTGCTAGTCGGGCAGATACGCAGTATTTT.

To note about this clonotype: The germline gene is not matched at one end of the junction; a read error may be the cause. The chain links TRBV5-4 to TRBJ2-3; D is ambiguous. This CDR3 contains 12 residues. The V gene's germline CDR1 is SGHNT and CDR2 YYREEE (reference sequence). The CDR3 region is CTSSSNTDTQYF. The CDR3, as DNA: TGTACCAGCAGCTCCAACACAGATACGCAGTATTTT.

This clonotype was detected many times. The gene calls are TRBV3-1 and TRBJ1-4; no clear D gene. The CDR3 consists of 16 residues. Germline V lookup: CDR1 LGHDT, CDR2 YNNKEL (reference sequence). Trimming removed 5 bases at V and 0 bases at J, with 13 bases between. As DNA, the CDR3 is TGTGCCAGCAGCTACGGACGGCCTGCAACTAATGAAAAACTGTTTTTT. Protein product: CASSYGRPATNEKLFF.

The table lists this clonotype with many counts. The chain joins TRBV6-6 to TRBJ2-5, with a tentative D call TRBD2 (5 bases). The CDR3 is 14 residues long. Germline lookup yields CDR1 MNHNY and CDR2 SVGAGI (reference sequence). Trimming removed 7 bases from V and 5 bases from J, with 17 bases in between. The DNA of the CDR3 is TGTGCCAGCATTCGGACTGAATTCGGGGAGACCCAGTACTTC. This encodes CASIRTEFGETQYF.

This clonotype has at least ten counts. The V call is TRBV5-1, the J call TRBJ2-5, with a tentative D call TRBD1 (6 bases). The CDR3 loop spans 13 amino acids. CDR1 and CDR2 from the germline V gene are SGHRS and YFSETQ. Between the trimmed V and J ends, which lost 3 bases and 9 bases, there was a span of 15 bases. CDR3 region: CASSYGYRGSQYF. In DNA, the CDR3 is TGCGCCAGCAGCTATGGTTATAGGGGGTCCCAGTACTTC.

This clonotype was seen at least ten times. The V gene is TRBV12-3 or TRBV12-4, the J gene TRBJ1-4, with D perhaps matching TRBD1 (5 bases). The CDR3 runs 14 residues. V dropped 7 bases and J dropped 7 bases, with 16 bases sitting between them. DNA for the CDR3: TGTGCCAGCACCCTAAGGGGCGCGAGTGAAAAACTGTTTTTT. Protein: CASTLRGASEKLFF.

This clonotype was seen ten or more times. The V and J genes are TRBV29-1 and TRBJ1-2, with D possibly being TRBD1 (5 bases). V lost 0 bases to trimming and J lost 10 bases, with 12 bases between them. The germline V gene has CDR1 SQVTM and CDR2 ANQGSEA. The CDR3 length is 12 residues. The CDR3 region has the DNA TGCAGCGTTGAAGATCAAGGGGCCAACTACACCTTC. Its protein is CSVEDQGANYTF.

In its sample, this clonotype was seen many times. The chain has TRBV18 and TRBJ1-5; possible D gene TRBD1, 5 bases. Trimming cost V 4 bases and J 0 bases, with 7 bases left between them. There are 14 residues in the CDR3. Germline CDR1 KGHSH, CDR2 LQKENI. The CDR3 loop is CASSQTDSNQPQHF. Here the CDR3 DNA reads TGTGCCAGCTCACAGACAGATAGCAATCAGCCCCAGCATTTT.

There are many counts of this clonotype. The V gene is TRBV27, the J gene TRBJ1-1; D call uncertain. Germline V gives CDR1 MNHEY, CDR2 SMNVEV (reference sequence). The length of the CDR3 is 15 residues. V was clipped by 7 bases and J by 4 bases, with 19 bases between them. The CDR3 loop is CASNKGESRTTEAFF. The CDR3 region has the DNA TGTGCCAGCAATAAAGGAGAGAGTCGTACCACTGAAGCTTTCTTT.